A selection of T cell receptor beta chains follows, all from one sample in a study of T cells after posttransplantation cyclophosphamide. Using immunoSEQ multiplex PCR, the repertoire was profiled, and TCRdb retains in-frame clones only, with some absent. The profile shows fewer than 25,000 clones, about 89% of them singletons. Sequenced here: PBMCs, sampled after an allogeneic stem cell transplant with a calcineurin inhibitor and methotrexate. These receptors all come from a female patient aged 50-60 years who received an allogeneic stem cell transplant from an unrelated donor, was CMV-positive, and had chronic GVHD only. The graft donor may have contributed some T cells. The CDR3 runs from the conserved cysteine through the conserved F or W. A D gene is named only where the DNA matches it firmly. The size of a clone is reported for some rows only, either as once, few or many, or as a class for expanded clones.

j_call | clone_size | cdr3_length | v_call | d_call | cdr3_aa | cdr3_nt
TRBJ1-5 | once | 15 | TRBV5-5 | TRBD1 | CASRPTGARDQPQHF | TGTGCCAGCAGACCAACAGGGGCGCGGGATCAGCCCCAGCATTTT
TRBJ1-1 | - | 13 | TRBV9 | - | CASSFSANTEAFF | TGTGCCAGCAGCTTTAGCGCCAACACTGAAGCTTTCTTT
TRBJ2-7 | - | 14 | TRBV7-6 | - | CASSLYQRSDEQYF | TGTGCCAGCAGCTTATATCAGCGTTCGGACGAGCAGTACTTC
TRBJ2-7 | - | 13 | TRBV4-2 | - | CASSQESGRGQYF | TGTGCCAGCAGCCAAGAGTCGGGGAGAGGGCAGTACTTC
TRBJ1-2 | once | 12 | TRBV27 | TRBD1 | CASSSPGGGYTF | TGTGCCAGCAGTTCCCCAGGGGGTGGCTACACCTTC
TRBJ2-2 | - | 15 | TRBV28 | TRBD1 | CASRKQGARTGELFF | TGTGCCAGCAGAAAACAGGGGGCGCGCACCGGGGAGCTGTTTTTT
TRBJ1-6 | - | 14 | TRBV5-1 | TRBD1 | CASSLGQGGSPLHF | TGCGCCAGCAGCTTGGGACAGGGGGGATCACCCCTCCACTTT
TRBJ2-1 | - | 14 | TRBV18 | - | CASSPPSGWDEQFF | TGTGCCAGCTCACCCCCCTCGGGGTGGGATGAGCAGTTCTTC
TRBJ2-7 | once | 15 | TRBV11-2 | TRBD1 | CASSLIRQGFYEQYF | TGTGCCAGCAGCTTAATAAGACAGGGGTTTTACGAGCAGTACTTC
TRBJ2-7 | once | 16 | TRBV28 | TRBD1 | CATFRDRLINSYEQYF | TGTGCCACCTTCCGGGACAGACTAATTAACTCCTACGAGCAGTACTTC
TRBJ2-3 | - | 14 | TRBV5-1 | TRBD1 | CASARTGGSDTQYF | TGCGCCAGCGCCCGGACAGGGGGCAGCGATACGCAGTATTTT
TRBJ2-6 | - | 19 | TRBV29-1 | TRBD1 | CSVEEWEGGRGSGANVLTF | TGCAGCGTTGAAGAATGGGAAGGGGGCAGAGGCTCTGGGGCCAACGTCCTGACTTTC
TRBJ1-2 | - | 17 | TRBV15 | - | CATSRDRLAQLGYGYTF | TGTGCCACCAGCAGAGATCGGTTGGCTCAGCTAGGCTATGGCTACACCTTC
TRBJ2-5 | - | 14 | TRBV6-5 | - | CASSYQSRGETQYF | TGTGCCAGCAGTTACCAAAGTCGGGGGGAGACCCAGTACTTC
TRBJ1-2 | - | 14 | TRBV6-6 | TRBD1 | CASRRDRGYYGYTF | TGTGCCAGCAGACGGGACAGGGGGTACTATGGCTACACCTTC
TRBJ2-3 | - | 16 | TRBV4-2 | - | CASSQGERSYTDTQYF | TGTGCCAGCAGCCAAGGGGAGCGGTCTTACACAGATACGCAGTATTTT
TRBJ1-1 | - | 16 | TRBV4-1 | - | CASSATTVGVNTEAFF | TGCGCCAGCAGCGCAACAACGGTCGGGGTGAACACTGAAGCTTTCTTT
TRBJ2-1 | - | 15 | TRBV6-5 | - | CASSYWRDGNNEQFF | TGTGCCAGCAGTTACTGGCGGGACGGGAACAATGAGCAGTTCTTC
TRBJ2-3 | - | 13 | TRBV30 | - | CAWSVDAGDTQYF | TGTGCCTGGAGTGTAGATGCGGGAGATACGCAGTATTTT
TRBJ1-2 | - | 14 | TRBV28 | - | CASRRPGLPWGYTF | TGTGCCAGCAGACGTCCGGGACTGCCCTGGGGCTACACCTTC
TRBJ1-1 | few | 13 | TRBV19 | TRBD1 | CASRDRGETEAFF | TGTGCCAGTAGGGACAGGGGTGAAACTGAAGCTTTCTTT
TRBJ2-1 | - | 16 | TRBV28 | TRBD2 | CASSLAGGRGVDEQFF | TGTGCCAGCAGTTTGGCCGGCGGGAGAGGAGTCGATGAGCAGTTCTTC
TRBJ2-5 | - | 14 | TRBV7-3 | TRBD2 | CASSKLAGEETQYF | TGTGCCAGCAGCAAACTAGCGGGAGAAGAGACCCAGTACTTC